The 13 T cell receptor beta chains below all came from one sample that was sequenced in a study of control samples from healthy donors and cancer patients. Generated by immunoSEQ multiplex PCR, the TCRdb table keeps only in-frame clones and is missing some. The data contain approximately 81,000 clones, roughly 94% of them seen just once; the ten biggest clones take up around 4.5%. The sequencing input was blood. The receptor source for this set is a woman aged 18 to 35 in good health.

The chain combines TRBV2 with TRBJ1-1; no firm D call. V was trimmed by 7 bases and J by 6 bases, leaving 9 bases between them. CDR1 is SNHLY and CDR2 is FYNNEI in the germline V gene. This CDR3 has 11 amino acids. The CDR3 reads CASKVKAEAFF. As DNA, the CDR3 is TGTGCCAGCAAGGTGAAGGCTGAAGCTTTCTTT.

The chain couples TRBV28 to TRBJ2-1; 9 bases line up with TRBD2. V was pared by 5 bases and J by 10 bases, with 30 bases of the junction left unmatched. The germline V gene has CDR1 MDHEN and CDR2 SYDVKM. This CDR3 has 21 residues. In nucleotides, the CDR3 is TGTGCCAGCAGTCTTTATTCGTGGGGGAATCCGGGTGGAGCGGGAGGTGGAGAGCAGTTCTTC. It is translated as CASSLYSWGNPGGAGGGEQFF.

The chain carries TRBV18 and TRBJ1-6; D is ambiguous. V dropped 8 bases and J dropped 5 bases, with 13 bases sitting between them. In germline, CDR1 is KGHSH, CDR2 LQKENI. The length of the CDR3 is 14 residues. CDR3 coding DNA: TGTGCCAGCCGACCCCTAAGCAATAATTCACCCCTCCACTTT. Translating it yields CASRPLSNNSPLHF.

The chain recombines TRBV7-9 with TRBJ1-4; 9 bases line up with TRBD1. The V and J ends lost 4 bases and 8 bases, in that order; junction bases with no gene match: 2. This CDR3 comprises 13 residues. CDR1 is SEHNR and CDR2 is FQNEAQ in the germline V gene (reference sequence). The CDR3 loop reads CASSWDRVEKLFF. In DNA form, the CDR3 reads TGTGCCAGCAGCTGGGACAGGGTCGAAAAACTGTTTTTT.

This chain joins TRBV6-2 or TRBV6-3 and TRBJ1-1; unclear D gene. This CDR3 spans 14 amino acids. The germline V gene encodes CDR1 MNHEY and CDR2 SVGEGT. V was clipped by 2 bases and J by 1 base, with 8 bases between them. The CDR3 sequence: CASSYMSGNTEAFF. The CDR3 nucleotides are TGTGCCAGCAGTTACATGTCAGGGAACACTGAAGCTTTCTTT.

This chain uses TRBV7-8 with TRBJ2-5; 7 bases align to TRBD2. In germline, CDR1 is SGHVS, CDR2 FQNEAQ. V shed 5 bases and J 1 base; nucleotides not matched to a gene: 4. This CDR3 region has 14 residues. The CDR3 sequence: CASSRSGVQETQYF. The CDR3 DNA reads TGTGCCAGCAGCAGAAGCGGGGTCCAAGAGACCCAGTACTTC.

In nucleotides, the CDR3 is TGTGCCAGCAGCGACGGGGGCCCGGGGACCGGGGAGCTGTTTTTT. It is translated as CASSDGGPGTGELFF. The genes are TRBV7-3 and TRBJ2-2; D possibly matches TRBD1 or TRBD2 (6 bases each). V lost 5 bases, J lost 5 bases, and 15 bases lay in between. Germline CDR1 reads SGHTA; CDR2 reads FQGTGA. CDR3 length: 15 residues.

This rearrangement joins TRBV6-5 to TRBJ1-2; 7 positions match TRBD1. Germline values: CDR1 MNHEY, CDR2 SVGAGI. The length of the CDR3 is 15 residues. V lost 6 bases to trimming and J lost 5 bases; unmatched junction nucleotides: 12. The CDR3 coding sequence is TGTGCCAGCAGCCAGGAAAGGACAGGTTCATATGGCTACACCTTC. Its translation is CASSQERTGSYGYTF.

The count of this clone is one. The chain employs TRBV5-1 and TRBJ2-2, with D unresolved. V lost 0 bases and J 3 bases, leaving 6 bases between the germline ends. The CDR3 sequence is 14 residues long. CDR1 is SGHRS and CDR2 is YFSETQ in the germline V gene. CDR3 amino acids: CASSLGDYTGELFF. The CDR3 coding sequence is TGCGCCAGCAGCTTGGGGGATTACACCGGGGAGCTGTTTTTT.

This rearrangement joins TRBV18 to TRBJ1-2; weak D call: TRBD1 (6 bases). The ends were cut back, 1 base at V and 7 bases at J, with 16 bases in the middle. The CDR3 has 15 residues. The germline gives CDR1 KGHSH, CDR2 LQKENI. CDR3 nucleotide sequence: TGTGCCAGCTCACCACTTCCAGGGGTTTCGGGTGGCTACACCTTC. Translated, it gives CASSPLPGVSGGYTF.

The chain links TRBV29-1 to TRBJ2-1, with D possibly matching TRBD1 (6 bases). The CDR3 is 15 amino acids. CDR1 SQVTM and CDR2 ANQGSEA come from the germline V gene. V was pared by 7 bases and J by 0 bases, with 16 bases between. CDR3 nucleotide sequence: TGCAGCGGATCCGGGACATTGAGCTCCTACAATGAGCAGTTCTTC. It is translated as CSGSGTLSSYNEQFF.

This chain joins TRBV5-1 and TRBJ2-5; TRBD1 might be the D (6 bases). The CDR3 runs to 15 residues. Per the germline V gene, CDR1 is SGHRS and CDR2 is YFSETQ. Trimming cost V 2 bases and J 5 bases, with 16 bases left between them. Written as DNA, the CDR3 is TGCGCCAGCAGCTTTGGCACAGGGTCAATGGAGACCCAGTACTTC. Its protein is CASSFGTGSMETQYF. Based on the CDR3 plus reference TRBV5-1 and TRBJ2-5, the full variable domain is KAGVTQTPRYLIKTRGQQVTLSCSPISGHRSVSWYQQTPGQGLQFLFEYFSETQRNKGNFPGRFSGRQFSNSRSEMNVSTLELGDSALYLCASSFGTGSMETQYFGPGTRLLVL.

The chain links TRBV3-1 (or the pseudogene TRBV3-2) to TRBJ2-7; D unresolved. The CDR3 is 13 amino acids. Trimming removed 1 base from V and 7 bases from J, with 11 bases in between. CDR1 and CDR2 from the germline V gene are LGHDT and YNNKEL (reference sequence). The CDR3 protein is CASSQAPIWEQYF. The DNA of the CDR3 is TGTGCCAGCAGCCAAGCCCCGATTTGGGAGCAGTACTTC.